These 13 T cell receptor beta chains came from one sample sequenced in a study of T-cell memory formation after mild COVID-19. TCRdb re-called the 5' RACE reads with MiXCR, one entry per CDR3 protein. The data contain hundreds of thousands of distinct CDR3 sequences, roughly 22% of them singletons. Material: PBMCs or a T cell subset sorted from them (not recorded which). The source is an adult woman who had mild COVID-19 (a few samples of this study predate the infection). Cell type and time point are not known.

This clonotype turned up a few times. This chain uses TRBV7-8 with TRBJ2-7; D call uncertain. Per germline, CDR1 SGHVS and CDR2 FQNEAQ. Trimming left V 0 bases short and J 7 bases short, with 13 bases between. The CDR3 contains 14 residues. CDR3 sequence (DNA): TGTGCCAGCAGCTTAGCATGGCTGCCCTTGGAGCAGTACTTC. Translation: CASSLAWLPLEQYF.

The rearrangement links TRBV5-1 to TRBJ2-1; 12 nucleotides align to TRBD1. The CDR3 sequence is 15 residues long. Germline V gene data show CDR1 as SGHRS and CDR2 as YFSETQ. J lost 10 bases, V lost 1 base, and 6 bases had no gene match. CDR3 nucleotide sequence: TGCGCCAGCAGCTTGCGGGGACAGGGGGCGAGCGAGCAGTTCTTC. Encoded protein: CASSLRGQGASEQFF.

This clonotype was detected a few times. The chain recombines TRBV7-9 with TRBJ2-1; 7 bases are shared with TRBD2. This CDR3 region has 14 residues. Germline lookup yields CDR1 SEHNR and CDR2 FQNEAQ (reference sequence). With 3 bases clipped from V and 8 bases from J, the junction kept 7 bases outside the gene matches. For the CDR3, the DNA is TGTGCCAGCAGCTTTGGCGGGAGTTTGGATGAGCAGTTCTTC. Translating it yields CASSFGGSLDEQFF.

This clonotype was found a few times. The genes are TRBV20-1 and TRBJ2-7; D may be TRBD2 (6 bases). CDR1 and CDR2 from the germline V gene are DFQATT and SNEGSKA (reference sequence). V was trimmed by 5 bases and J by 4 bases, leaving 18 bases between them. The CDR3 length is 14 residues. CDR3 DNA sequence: TGCAGTGCTTTTACCGGGACTTCCATTTACGAGCAGTACTTC. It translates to CSAFTGTSIYEQYF.

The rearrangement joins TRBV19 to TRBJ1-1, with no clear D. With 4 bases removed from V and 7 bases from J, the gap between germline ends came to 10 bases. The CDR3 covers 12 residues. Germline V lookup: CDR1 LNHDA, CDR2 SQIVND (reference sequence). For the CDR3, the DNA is TGTGCCAGTAGTACTAGGGCGGGTGAAGCTTTCTTT. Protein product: CASSTRAGEAFF.

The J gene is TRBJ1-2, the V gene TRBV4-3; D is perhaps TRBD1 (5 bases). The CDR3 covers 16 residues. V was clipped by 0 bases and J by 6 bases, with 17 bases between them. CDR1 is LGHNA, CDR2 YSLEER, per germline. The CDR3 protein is CASSQDTRGGADGYTF. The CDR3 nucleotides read TGCGCCAGCAGCCAAGATACGAGGGGAGGAGCGGATGGCTACACCTTC.

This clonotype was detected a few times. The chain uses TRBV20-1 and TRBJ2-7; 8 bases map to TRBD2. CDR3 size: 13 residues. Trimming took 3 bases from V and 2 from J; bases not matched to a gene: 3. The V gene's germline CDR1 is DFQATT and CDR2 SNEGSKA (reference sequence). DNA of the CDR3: TGCAGTGCTAGTCTGGGACTAGCCTACGAGCAGTACTTC. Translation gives CSASLGLAYEQYF.

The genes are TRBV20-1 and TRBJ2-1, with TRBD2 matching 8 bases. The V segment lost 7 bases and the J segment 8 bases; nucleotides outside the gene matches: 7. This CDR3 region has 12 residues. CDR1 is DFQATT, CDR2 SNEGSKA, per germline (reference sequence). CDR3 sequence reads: CSVPGGLHEQFF. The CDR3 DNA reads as TGCAGTGTTCCGGGGGGGCTTCATGAGCAGTTCTTC.

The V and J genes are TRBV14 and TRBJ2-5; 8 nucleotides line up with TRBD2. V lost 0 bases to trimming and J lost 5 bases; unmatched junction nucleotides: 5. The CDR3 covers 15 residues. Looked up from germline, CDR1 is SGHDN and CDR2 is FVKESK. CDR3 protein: CASSQDGTRRETQYF. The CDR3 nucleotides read TGTGCCAGCAGCCAAGATGGGACTAGGAGGGAGACCCAGTACTTC.

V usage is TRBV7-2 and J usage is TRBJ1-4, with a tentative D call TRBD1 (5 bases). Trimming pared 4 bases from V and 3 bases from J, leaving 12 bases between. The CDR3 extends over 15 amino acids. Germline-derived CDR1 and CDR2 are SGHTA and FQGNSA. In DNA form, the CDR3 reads TGTGCCAGCAGCTCCCAGGGAGTGGCTAATGAAAAACTGTTTTTT. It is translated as CASSSQGVANEKLFF.

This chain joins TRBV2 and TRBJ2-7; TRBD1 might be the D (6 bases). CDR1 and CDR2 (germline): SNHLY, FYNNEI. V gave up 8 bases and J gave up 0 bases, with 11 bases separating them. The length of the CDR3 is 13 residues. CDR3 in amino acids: CASRWDTSYEQYF. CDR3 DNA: TGTGCCAGCCGTTGGGACACCTCCTACGAGCAGTACTTC.

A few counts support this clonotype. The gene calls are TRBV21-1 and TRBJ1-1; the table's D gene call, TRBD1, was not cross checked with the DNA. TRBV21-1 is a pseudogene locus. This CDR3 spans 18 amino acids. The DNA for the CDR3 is TGTGCCAGCAGCTCAAATCTAGGGGGCAGGTCTTGTGGTTCTGAAGCTTTCTTT. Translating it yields CASSSNLGGRSCGSEAFF.

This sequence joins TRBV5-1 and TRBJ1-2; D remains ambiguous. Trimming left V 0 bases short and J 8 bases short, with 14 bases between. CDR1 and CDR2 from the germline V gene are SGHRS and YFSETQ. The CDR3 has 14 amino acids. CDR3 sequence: CASSLEPQEGGYTF. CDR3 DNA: TGCGCCAGCAGCTTGGAGCCCCAGGAAGGGGGCTACACCTTC.